The following is a T cell receptor (beta chain) sequence with its context. The repertoire was sequenced with immunoSEQ multiplex PCR; TCRdb's copy has only in-frame clones and lacks some. The sample lists 90,000 to 150,000 clones, roughly 74% occurring once. Trimming pared 8 bases from V and 1 base from J, leaving 17 bases between. The V gene's germline CDR1 is LNHDA and CDR2 SQIVND (reference sequence). The CDR3 is 15 amino acids. It was focal radiation plus CTLA-4 blockade with ipilimumab that patients with chemo-refractory metastatic non-small-cell lung cancer received. This sample stems from a study of radiotherapy plus CTLA-4 blockade in lung cancer.

This TCR derives from a human donor with non-small cell lung cancer who had a partial response to radiotherapy plus ipilimumab. This sequence joins TRBV19 and TRBJ2-5, with TRBD2 as a possible D gene (5 bases). The specimen was peripheral blood, collected from a patient treated with radiotherapy plus ipilimumab. This CDR3 reads CASLPGEGVQETQYF. The CDR3 nucleotides read TGTGCCAGTTTGCCAGGTGAGGGAGTCCAAGAGACCCAGTACTTC.